This is a list of T cell receptor beta chains from one sample in a study of blood T cell repertoires in COVID-19. Some clones are missing from TCRdb's copy, which holds only in-frame ones; the method was immunoSEQ multiplex PCR. Altogether roughly 700,000 clones are present, 90% being singletons, with the ten largest covering under 0.3%. The sample taken for sequencing was peripheral blood. The receptors here all came from a woman aged 18 to 35 with acute or convalescent COVID-19. The conserved cysteine and the conserved F or W are not part of the CDR3 here.

v_call	j_call	cdr3_aa
TRBV28	TRBJ1-5	ASSLADRVRQPQH
TRBV30	TRBJ1-1	AWSADFSHARTEAF
TRBV27	TRBJ1-2	ASSSRGLRGYT
TRBV3-1/TRBV3-2	TRBJ2-7	ASSQGTGRLTHEQY
TRBV9	TRBJ2-2	ASSATGTGSSGELF
TRBV7-9	TRBJ2-5	ASSFSGQVWETQY
TRBV19	TRBJ1-1	ASINRGSTEAF
TRBV5-1	TRBJ2-7	ASRESLTDIREQY
TRBV19	TRBJ1-5	ATGDRVGNQPQH
TRBV5-4	TRBJ2-3	ASTEGDTQY
TRBV7-3	TRBJ2-5	ASSATGGGETQY
TRBV11-1	TRBJ1-1	ASSLTGTNTEAF
TRBV19	TRBJ1-1	ASRTDDRRFLEAF
TRBV5-1	TRBJ1-6	ATSRDSVGSPLH